The rows below give T cell receptor beta chains drawn from one sample of a study of blood T cell repertoires in COVID-19. Some clones are missing from TCRdb's copy, which holds only in-frame ones; the method was immunoSEQ multiplex PCR. The sample holds approximately 69,000 clones, around four fifths seen once. The sequencing sample was made of peripheral blood. These receptor sequences come from a woman older than 75 with acute or convalescent COVID-19. The CDR3 runs from the conserved cysteine through the conserved F or W. The order of the fields is J gene, D gene, V gene, clone size, CDR3 protein, CDR3 DNA. D genes are given only for firm matches. Rows give clone size only sometimes, using once, few, many, or a class for an expanded clone.

J gene: TRBJ2-1; D gene: TRBD1; V gene: TRBV24-1; clone size: NA; CDR3 protein: CATSDWGTGAGHEQFF; CDR3 DNA: TGTGCCACCAGTGATTGGGGGACAGGGGCTGGGCATGAGCAGTTCTTC
J gene: TRBJ1-2; D gene: NA; V gene: TRBV27; clone size: NA; CDR3 protein: CASSLSLQENYYGYTF; CDR3 DNA: TGTGCCAGCAGTTTATCCCTACAGGAGAACTACTATGGCTACACCTTC
J gene: TRBJ1-1; D gene: NA; V gene: TRBV29-1; clone size: once; CDR3 protein: CSVTVGQNTEAFF; CDR3 DNA: TGCAGCGTTACGGTTGGACAGAACACTGAAGCTTTCTTT
J gene: TRBJ1-2; D gene: TRBD1; V gene: TRBV6-6; clone size: NA; CDR3 protein: CASRDRGYYGYTF; CDR3 DNA: TGTGCCAGCAGGGACAGGGGGTACTATGGCTACACCTTC
J gene: TRBJ2-7; D gene: NA; V gene: TRBV7-2; clone size: NA; CDR3 protein: CASSLVLVGPRSYEQYF; CDR3 DNA: TGTGCCAGCAGCTTAGTATTAGTGGGGCCTAGGTCCTACGAGCAGTACTTC
J gene: TRBJ1-5; D gene: NA; V gene: TRBV10-3; clone size: once; CDR3 protein: CAISEDPRASNQPQHF; CDR3 DNA: TGTGCCATCAGTGAGGATCCCAGGGCAAGCAATCAGCCCCAGCATTTT
J gene: TRBJ2-5; D gene: NA; V gene: TRBV5-6; clone size: NA; CDR3 protein: CASSLAQAFQYF; CDR3 DNA: TGTGCCAGCAGCTTGGCGCAGGCCTTCCAGTACTTC
J gene: TRBJ1-1; D gene: NA; V gene: TRBV6-5; clone size: NA; CDR3 protein: CASSEVEGTEAFF; CDR3 DNA: TGTGCTTCTAGCGAGGTTGAGGGGACTGAAGCTTTCTTT
J gene: TRBJ1-2; D gene: NA; V gene: TRBV4-1; clone size: NA; CDR3 protein: CASSQQRAADYHGYTF; CDR3 DNA: TGCGCCAGCAGCCAGCAGCGGGCGGCGGATTATCATGGCTACACCTTC
J gene: TRBJ1-1; D gene: NA; V gene: TRBV5-6; clone size: NA; CDR3 protein: CASIYFRTGANTEAFF; CDR3 DNA: TGTGCCAGCATCTACTTTCGAACAGGCGCGAACACTGAAGCTTTCTTT
J gene: TRBJ1-2; D gene: NA; V gene: TRBV29-1; clone size: NA; CDR3 protein: CSVYGIQAPTNYGYTF; CDR3 DNA: TGCAGCGTCTATGGCATACAGGCCCCGACTAACTATGGCTACACCTTC
J gene: TRBJ1-1; D gene: NA; V gene: TRBV30; clone size: NA; CDR3 protein: CAGNRATEAFF; CDR3 DNA: TGTGCCGGCAACAGGGCCACTGAAGCTTTCTTT
J gene: TRBJ1-4; D gene: TRBD1; V gene: TRBV6-4; clone size: NA; CDR3 protein: CASSPTGTGAEKLFF; CDR3 DNA: TGTGCCAGCAGCCCCACAGGGACAGGGGCCGAAAAACTGTTTTTT
J gene: TRBJ2-7; D gene: TRBD2; V gene: TRBV5-4; clone size: NA; CDR3 protein: CASSSRTSGRLEQYF; CDR3 DNA: TGTGCCAGCAGCTCCCGGACTAGCGGGAGGTTGGAGCAGTACTTC
J gene: TRBJ2-2; D gene: NA; V gene: TRBV3-1/TRBV3-2; clone size: NA; CDR3 protein: CASSQRGGGELFF; CDR3 DNA: TGTGCCAGCAGCCAAAGGGGCGGCGGGGAGCTGTTTTTT
J gene: TRBJ1-1; D gene: NA; V gene: TRBV5-1; clone size: NA; CDR3 protein: CASSLGRTASGTEAFF; CDR3 DNA: TGCGCCAGCAGCTTGGGACGGACGGCTTCAGGGACTGAAGCTTTCTTT
J gene: TRBJ1-5; D gene: TRBD1; V gene: TRBV18; clone size: NA; CDR3 protein: CASSPQGAPNQPQHF; CDR3 DNA: TGTGCCAGCTCACCCCAGGGGGCGCCCAATCAGCCCCAGCATTTT
J gene: TRBJ1-5; D gene: NA; V gene: TRBV27; clone size: NA; CDR3 protein: CASSLNFGGGQPQHF; CDR3 DNA: TGTGCCAGCAGTTTAAATTTCGGGGGGGGTCAGCCCCAGCATTTT
J gene: TRBJ2-3; D gene: TRBD2; V gene: TRBV2; clone size: NA; CDR3 protein: CATTLGLAGDTQYF; CDR3 DNA: TGTGCCACCACCCTGGGACTAGCAGGCGATACGCAGTATTTT
J gene: TRBJ2-7; D gene: NA; V gene: TRBV19; clone size: NA; CDR3 protein: CASSMTLRLGEQYF; CDR3 DNA: TGTGCCAGTAGTATGACTCTCCGCCTTGGAGAGCAGTACTTC
J gene: TRBJ1-1; D gene: NA; V gene: TRBV12-3/TRBV12-4; clone size: once; CDR3 protein: CASSPETFTEAFF; CDR3 DNA: TGTGCCAGCAGTCCGGAGACCTTTACTGAAGCTTTCTTT
J gene: TRBJ1-1; D gene: NA; V gene: TRBV19; clone size: few; CDR3 protein: CASSSGGRLNTEAFF; CDR3 DNA: TGTGCCAGTAGTTCCGGGGGTAGACTGAACACTGAAGCTTTCTTT
J gene: TRBJ2-7; D gene: TRBD1; V gene: TRBV18; clone size: NA; CDR3 protein: CASSQMLRRDRGQGEQYF; CDR3 DNA: TGTGCCAGCTCACAGATGTTAAGGCGGGACAGGGGACAGGGCGAGCAGTACTTC
J gene: TRBJ2-5; D gene: NA; V gene: TRBV7-8; clone size: NA; CDR3 protein: CASSFGGRIETQYF; CDR3 DNA: TGTGCCAGCAGCTTCGGAGGGCGGATAGAGACCCAGTACTTC
J gene: TRBJ1-4; D gene: NA; V gene: TRBV10-2; clone size: NA; CDR3 protein: CASRAGMNEKLFF; CDR3 DNA: TGCGCCAGCAGGGCAGGAATGAATGAAAAACTGTTTTTT
J gene: TRBJ2-1; D gene: TRBD2; V gene: TRBV7-2; clone size: NA; CDR3 protein: CASSLGGLAGVLEQFF; CDR3 DNA: TGTGCCAGCAGCTTAGGTGGCCTAGCGGGAGTACTTGAGCAGTTCTTC
J gene: TRBJ1-1; D gene: NA; V gene: TRBV5-1; clone size: NA; CDR3 protein: CASSGGPTSARNTEAFF; CDR3 DNA: TGCGCCAGCAGCGGGGGCCCTACTTCAGCCCGGAACACTGAAGCTTTCTTT
J gene: TRBJ1-2; D gene: TRBD1; V gene: TRBV5-5; clone size: NA; CDR3 protein: CASSPRTGGYGYTF; CDR3 DNA: TGTGCCAGCAGCCCACGGACAGGGGGGTATGGCTACACCTTC
J gene: TRBJ2-7; D gene: NA; V gene: TRBV6-5; clone size: NA; CDR3 protein: CASSHTGYEQYF; CDR3 DNA: TGTGCCAGCAGCCATACAGGGTACGAGCAGTACTTC
J gene: TRBJ2-1; D gene: NA; V gene: TRBV7-9; clone size: once; CDR3 protein: CASSKILNEQFF; CDR3 DNA: TGTGCCAGCAGCAAAATCTTGAATGAGCAGTTCTTC
J gene: TRBJ1-5; D gene: NA; V gene: TRBV2; clone size: NA; CDR3 protein: CASFSDSLNQPQHF; CDR3 DNA: TGTGCCAGCTTCTCCGACAGCCTCAATCAGCCCCAGCATTTT
J gene: TRBJ2-7; D gene: TRBD1; V gene: TRBV7-2; clone size: NA; CDR3 protein: CASSPGTGYYEQYF; CDR3 DNA: TGTGCCAGCAGCCCAGGGACAGGGTACTACGAGCAGTACTTC
J gene: TRBJ2-2; D gene: NA; V gene: TRBV11-2; clone size: once; CDR3 protein: CASSLVTGLDTGELFF; CDR3 DNA: TGTGCCAGCAGCTTAGTGACAGGCCTAGACACCGGGGAGCTGTTTTTT
J gene: TRBJ1-1; D gene: NA; V gene: TRBV27; clone size: NA; CDR3 protein: CASRPGDVNTEAFF; CDR3 DNA: TGTGCCAGCAGACCTGGAGATGTGAACACTGAAGCTTTCTTT
J gene: TRBJ1-2; D gene: TRBD1; V gene: TRBV30; clone size: NA; CDR3 protein: CAWSKFQGARNYGYTF; CDR3 DNA: TGTGCCTGGAGCAAATTCCAGGGGGCCCGTAACTATGGCTACACCTTC
J gene: TRBJ2-1; D gene: TRBD2; V gene: TRBV5-1; clone size: NA; CDR3 protein: CASSLRRELRTSLNEDEQFF; CDR3 DNA: TGCGCCAGCAGCTTAAGACGGGAGCTTAGGACTAGCCTTAATGAGGATGAGCAGTTCTTC
J gene: TRBJ2-2; D gene: NA; V gene: TRBV27; clone size: NA; CDR3 protein: CASSWAAGELFF; CDR3 DNA: TGTGCCAGCAGTTGGGCCGCCGGGGAGCTGTTTTTT
J gene: TRBJ2-7; D gene: TRBD2; V gene: TRBV5-4; clone size: NA; CDR3 protein: CASSLGVAGSYEQYF; CDR3 DNA: TGTGCCAGCAGCTTGGGGGTAGCGGGCTCCTACGAGCAGTACTTC
J gene: TRBJ1-3; D gene: TRBD1; V gene: TRBV7-9; clone size: NA; CDR3 protein: CASSQTGSGVQASGNTIYF; CDR3 DNA: TGTGCCAGCAGCCAGACAGGGTCTGGTGTTCAGGCCTCTGGAAACACCATATATTTT
J gene: TRBJ2-2; D gene: TRBD2; V gene: TRBV9; clone size: NA; CDR3 protein: CASSFGTSGGELFF; CDR3 DNA: TGTGCCAGCAGCTTTGGGACTAGCGGCGGGGAGCTGTTTTTT
J gene: TRBJ2-1; D gene: TRBD2; V gene: TRBV11-1; clone size: NA; CDR3 protein: CASSFGTRSNEQFF; CDR3 DNA: TGTGCCAGCAGTTTCGGGACTAGGTCAAATGAGCAGTTCTTC
J gene: TRBJ2-7; D gene: NA; V gene: TRBV7-8; clone size: NA; CDR3 protein: CASSSGGTTQDF; CDR3 DNA: TGTGCCAGCAGCTCAGGGGGGACGACCCAGGACTTC
J gene: TRBJ1-5; D gene: TRBD1; V gene: TRBV2; clone size: NA; CDR3 protein: CASSGQGFNQPQHF; CDR3 DNA: TGTGCCAGCAGCGGACAGGGTTTCAATCAGCCCCAGCATTTT
J gene: TRBJ1-1; D gene: NA; V gene: TRBV9; clone size: NA; CDR3 protein: CASSVDGGRDTEAFF; CDR3 DNA: TGTGCCAGCAGCGTAGATGGCGGCAGGGACACTGAAGCTTTCTTT
J gene: TRBJ1-1; D gene: NA; V gene: TRBV18; clone size: NA; CDR3 protein: CASSPSEMTEAFF; CDR3 DNA: TGTGCCAGCTCACCATCCGAGATGACTGAAGCTTTCTTT